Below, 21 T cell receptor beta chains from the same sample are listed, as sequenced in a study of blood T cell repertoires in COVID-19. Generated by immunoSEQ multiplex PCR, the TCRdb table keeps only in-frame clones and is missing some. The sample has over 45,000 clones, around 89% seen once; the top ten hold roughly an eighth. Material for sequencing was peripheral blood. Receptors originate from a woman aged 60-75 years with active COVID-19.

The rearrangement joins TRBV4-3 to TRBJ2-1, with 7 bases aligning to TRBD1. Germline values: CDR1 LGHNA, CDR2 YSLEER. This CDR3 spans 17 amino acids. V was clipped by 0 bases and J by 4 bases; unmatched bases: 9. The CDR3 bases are TGCGCCAGCAGCCAAGATACCGACAGGGAGATATACAATGAGCAGTTCTTC. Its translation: CASSQDTDREIYNEQFF.

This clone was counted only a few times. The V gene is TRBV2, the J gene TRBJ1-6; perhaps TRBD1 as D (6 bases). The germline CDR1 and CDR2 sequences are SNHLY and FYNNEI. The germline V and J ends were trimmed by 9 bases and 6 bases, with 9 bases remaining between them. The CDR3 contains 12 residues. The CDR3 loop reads CARTGSNSPLHF. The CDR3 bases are TGTGCCAGAACAGGGAGTAATTCACCCCTCCACTTT.

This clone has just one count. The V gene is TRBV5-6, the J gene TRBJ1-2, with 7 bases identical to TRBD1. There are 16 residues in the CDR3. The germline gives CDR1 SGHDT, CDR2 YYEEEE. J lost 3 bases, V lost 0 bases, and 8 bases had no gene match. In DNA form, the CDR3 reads TGTGCCAGCAGCTTGGCCGAGACAGGGTTCTACTATGGCTACACCTTC. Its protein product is CASSLAETGFYYGYTF.

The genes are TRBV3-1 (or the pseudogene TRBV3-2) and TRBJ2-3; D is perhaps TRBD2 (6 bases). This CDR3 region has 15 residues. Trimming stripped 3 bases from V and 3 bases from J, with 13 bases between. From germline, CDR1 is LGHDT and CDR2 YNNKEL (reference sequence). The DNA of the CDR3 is TGTGCCAGCAGCCAGGAGGGACCGCCGACAGATACGCAGTATTTT. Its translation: CASSQEGPPTDTQYF.

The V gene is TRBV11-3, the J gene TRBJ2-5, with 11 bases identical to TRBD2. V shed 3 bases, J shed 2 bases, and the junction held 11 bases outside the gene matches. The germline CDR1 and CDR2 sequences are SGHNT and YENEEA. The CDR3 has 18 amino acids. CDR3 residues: CASSLGGLAGGPQETQYF. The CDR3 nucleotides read TGTGCCAGCAGCTTGGGCGGGCTAGCGGGGGGCCCACAAGAGACCCAGTACTTC.

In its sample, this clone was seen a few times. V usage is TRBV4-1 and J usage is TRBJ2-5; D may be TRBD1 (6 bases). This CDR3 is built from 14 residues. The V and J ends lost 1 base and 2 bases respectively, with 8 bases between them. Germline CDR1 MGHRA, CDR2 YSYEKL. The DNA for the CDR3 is TGCGCCAGCAGCCAAGGGGACACGCAAGAGACCCAGTACTTC. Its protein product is CASSQGDTQETQYF.

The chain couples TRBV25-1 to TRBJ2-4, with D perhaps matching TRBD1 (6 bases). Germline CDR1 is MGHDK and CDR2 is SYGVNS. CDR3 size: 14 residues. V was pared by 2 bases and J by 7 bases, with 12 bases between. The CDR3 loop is CASSEIQGNNIQYF. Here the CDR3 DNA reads TGTGCCAGCAGTGAAATCCAGGGGAATAACATTCAGTACTTC. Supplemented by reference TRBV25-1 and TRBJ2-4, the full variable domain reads EADIYQTPRYLVIGTGKKITLECSQTMGHDKMYWYQQDPGMELHLIHYSYGVNSTEKGDLSSESTVSRIRTEHFPLTLESARPSHTSQYLCASSEIQGNNIQYFGAGTRLSVL.

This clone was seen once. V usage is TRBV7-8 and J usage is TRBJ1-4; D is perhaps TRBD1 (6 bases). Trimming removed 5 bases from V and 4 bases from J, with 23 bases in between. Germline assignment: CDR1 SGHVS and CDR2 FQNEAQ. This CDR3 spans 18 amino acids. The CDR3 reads CASSPMEQGGPYNEKLFF. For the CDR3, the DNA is TGTGCCAGCAGCCCCATGGAACAGGGAGGGCCCTATAATGAAAAACTGTTTTTT. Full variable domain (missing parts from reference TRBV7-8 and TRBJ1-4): GAGVSQSPRYKVAKRGQDVALRCDPISGHVSLFWYQQALGQGPEFLTYFQNEAQLDKSGLPSDRFFAERPEGSVSTLKIQRTQQEDSAVYLCASSPMEQGGPYNEKLFFGSGTQLSVL.

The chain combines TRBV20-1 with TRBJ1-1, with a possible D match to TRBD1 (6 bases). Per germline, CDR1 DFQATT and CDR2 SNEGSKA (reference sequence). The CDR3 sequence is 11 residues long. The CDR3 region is CRGGSNTEAFF. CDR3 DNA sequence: TGCCGGGGGGGCTCGAACACTGAAGCTTTCTTT.

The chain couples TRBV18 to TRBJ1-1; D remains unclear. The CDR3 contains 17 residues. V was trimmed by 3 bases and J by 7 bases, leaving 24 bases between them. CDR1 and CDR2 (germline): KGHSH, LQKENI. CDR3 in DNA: TGTGCCAGCTCACCGACCGGGGTGGCAGGTGGTGGAGATGAAGCTTTCTTT. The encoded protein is CASSPTGVAGGGDEAFF.

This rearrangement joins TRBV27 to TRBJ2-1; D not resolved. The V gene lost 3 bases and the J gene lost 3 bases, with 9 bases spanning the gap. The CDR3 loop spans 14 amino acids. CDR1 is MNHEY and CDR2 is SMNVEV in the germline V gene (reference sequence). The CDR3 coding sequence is TGTGCCAGCAGTTTGGGCTCGAGCTACAATGAGCAGTTCTTC. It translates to CASSLGSSYNEQFF.

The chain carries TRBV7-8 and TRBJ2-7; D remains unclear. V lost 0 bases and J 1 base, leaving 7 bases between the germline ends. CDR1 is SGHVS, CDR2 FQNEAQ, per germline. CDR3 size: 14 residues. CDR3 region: CASSLAARSYEQYF. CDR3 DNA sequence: TGTGCCAGCAGCTTAGCGGCCAGGTCCTACGAGCAGTACTTC.

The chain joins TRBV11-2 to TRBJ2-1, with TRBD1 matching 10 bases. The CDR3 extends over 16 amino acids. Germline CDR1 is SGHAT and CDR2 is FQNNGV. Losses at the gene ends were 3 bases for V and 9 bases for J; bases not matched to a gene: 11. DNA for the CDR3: TGTGCCAGCAGCTTCGCCGGGACAGGGGCGAGATTTGAGCAGTTCTTC. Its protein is CASSFAGTGARFEQFF.

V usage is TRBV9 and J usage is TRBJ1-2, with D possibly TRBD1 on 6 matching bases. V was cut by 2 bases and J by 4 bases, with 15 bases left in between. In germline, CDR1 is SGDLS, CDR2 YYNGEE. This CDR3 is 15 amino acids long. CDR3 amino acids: CASSVTGTGSYGYTF. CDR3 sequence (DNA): TGTGCCAGCAGCGTTACAGGGACGGGTAGCTATGGCTACACCTTC.

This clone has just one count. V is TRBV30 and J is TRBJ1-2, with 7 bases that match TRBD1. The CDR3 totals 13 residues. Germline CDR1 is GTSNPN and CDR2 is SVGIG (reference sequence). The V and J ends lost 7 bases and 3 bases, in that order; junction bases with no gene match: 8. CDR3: CASNGQADYGYTF. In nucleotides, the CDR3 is TGTGCCTCAAATGGACAGGCTGACTATGGCTACACCTTC.

The CDR3 sequence is CASSPGREDTQYF. For the CDR3, the DNA is TGTGCCAGCAGTCCAGGGCGGGAGGATACGCAGTATTTT. The rearrangement uses TRBV6-5 and TRBJ2-3; 7 bases agree with TRBD2. The germline V gene has CDR1 MNHEY and CDR2 SVGAGI. This CDR3 region has 13 residues. J was trimmed by 6 bases and V by 5 bases; bases with no gene match: 5.

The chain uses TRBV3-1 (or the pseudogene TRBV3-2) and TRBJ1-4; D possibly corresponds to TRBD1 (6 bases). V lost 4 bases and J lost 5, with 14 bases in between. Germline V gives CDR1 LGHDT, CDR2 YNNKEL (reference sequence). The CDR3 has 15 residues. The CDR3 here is CASSPGQAWNEKLFF. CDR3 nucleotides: TGTGCCAGCAGCCCGGGACAAGCATGGAATGAAAAACTGTTTTTT.

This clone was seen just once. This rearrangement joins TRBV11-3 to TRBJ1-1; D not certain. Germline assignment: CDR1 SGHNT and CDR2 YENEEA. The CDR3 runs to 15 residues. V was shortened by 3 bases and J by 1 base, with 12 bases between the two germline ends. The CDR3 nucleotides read TGTGCCAGCAGCTTCACACCATTCCCGAACACTGAAGCTTTCTTT. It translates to CASSFTPFPNTEAFF.

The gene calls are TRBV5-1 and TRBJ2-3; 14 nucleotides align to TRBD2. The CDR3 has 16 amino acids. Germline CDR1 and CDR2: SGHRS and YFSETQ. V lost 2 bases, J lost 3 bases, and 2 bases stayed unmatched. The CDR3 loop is CASSLGTSGGTDTQYF. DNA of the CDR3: TGCGCCAGCAGCTTAGGGACTAGCGGGGGAACAGATACGCAGTATTTT.

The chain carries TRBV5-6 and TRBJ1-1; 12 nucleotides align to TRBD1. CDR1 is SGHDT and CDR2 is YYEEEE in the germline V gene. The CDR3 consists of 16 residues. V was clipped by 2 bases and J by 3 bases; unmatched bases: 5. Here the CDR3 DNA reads TGTGCCAGCAGCTTCGGGACAGGGGGCCCGGACACTGAAGCTTTCTTT. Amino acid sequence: CASSFGTGGPDTEAFF.

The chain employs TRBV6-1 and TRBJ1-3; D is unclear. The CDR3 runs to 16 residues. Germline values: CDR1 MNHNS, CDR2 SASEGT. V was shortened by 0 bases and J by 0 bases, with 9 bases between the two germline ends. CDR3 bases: TGTGCCAGCAGTGAAGCGCTTCCAGTCTCTGGAAACACCATATATTTT. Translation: CASSEALPVSGNTIYF.